This section outlines one T cell receptor (beta chain) sequence together with its context. In this sample, this clonotype turned up many times. It has no known antigen specificity. No base quality values were provided; no much bigger clone lies one nucleotide off. Libraries were made using multiplex PCR. Sequenced on an Illumina HiSeq 2500. TCRbeta libraries were constructed through three rounds of nested PCR with primers (Table S4) according to protocols modified from ARM-PCR. Before sequencing, PCR products in the 200-500 bp range were cut out of the gel and cleaned up using the QIAquick gel extraction kit. Turning to the authors' computational methods: Trimmomatic was used to clean the reads, FLASH merged the cleaned reads into complete CDR3 sequences, and MiTCR assigned the sequences to V(D)J germline segments. VDJtools was used to compute clonal diversity as the inverse Simpson's index. Productive reads were defined as in-frame sequences without a premature stop codon. TCRdb itself trimmed the public reads at Q25 with fastp, ran MiXCR and retained productive beta chains. Identical CDR3 protein sequences are pooled into one entry, listed with their most common genes and DNA. TCRdb, rather than the study authors, made the V and J calls. The sample profile shows approximately 120,000 distinct CDR3 sequences; 60% to 70% of them were found once. The ten most abundant clones make up roughly 13% of the sample.

The source of the sample is a study of tumor and adjacent non-tumor tissue in lung cancer (dated by TCRdb to 2017 to 2018). General notes on the study: Of the cohort, more than ten patients had adenocarcinoma, 2 had squamous cell carcinoma and 1 had small cell lung cancer. The roughly 15 enrolled patients, of whom around 10 were men and 5 were women, were aged 31 to 76 years and were diagnosed with TNM stage I to III disease. In total, sequencing yielded 125,075,908 productive TCRbeta reads, which works out to an average of around 3.9 million reads per sample. Bulk TCRbeta repertoires were compared between lung tumor tissue and matched distant non-tumor lung tissue obtained from about 16 lung cancer patients. Some 30 paired specimens, one tumor and one normal lung sample per patient, were profiled by TCRbeta CDR3 sequencing.

What the research found in general, with its limitations: Peripheral blood was not sequenced, so blood TCRbeta repertoires in these lung cancer patients were not examined. Only around 14 patients were in the cohort, and the authors stated that larger samples and more detailed clinical data are needed. A significantly larger cumulative share of the repertoire was made up by the top 100 clones in normal lung than in tumor tissue. The methods do not name the sequencing platform or mention unique molecular identifiers. Significantly higher TCR diversity (inverse Simpson) was observed in tumor tissue than in normal lung tissue (roughly 390 vs 170, P = 0.0075, Mann-Whitney U test). Significantly higher TCR diversity was found in younger patients, and higher tumor TCR diversity was associated with shorter overall and disease-free survival.

RNA was isolated from bulk, unsorted tissue, and RNA quality was assessed with a NanoDrop ND-1000 and an Agilent 2100. Newly diagnosed lung cancer patients without prior chemotherapy who had been admitted for thoracic surgery in China between August and November 2014 were enrolled as donors. The study excluded patients who had received radiotherapy or chemotherapy before or who had another cancer at the same time. Pieces of surgical tissue measuring about 1-2 cm3 were kept in RNAlater solution and stored at -80 degrees C until use. Reading from cysteine to phenylalanine, the CDR3 counts 14 amino acids. Only the CDR3 region is kept as DNA, spanning 42 bases read in frame from base 1. Sequences SQVTM (CDR1) and ANQGSEA (CDR2) are obtained from the germline V gene. Trimming costs V 0 bases and J 7 bases, and their ends lie 16 bases apart.

Input material: lung tumor tissue. In this chain, TRBV29-1 is recombined with TRBJ2-7, with TRBD2 perhaps the D gene, on 5 matching bases. This TCR came from a man aged 25-40 years with non-small cell lung cancer. The CDR3 has the sequence CSVEESAGVGEQYF. The DNA sequence is TGCAGCGTTGAAGAATCAGCCGGGGTGGGGGAGCAGTACTTC.